One sample yielded the 3 T cell receptor beta chains listed below, sequenced in a study of post-analysis software for immune sequencing data. General study results and limits: TRBV segments more frequent in patients than in controls numbered a few and included TRBV5-6, TRBV5-1 and TRBV20-1.

No cognate antigen is known for these TCRs. Unique molecular identifiers were present in the TCR beta cDNA libraries. TCRdb recomputed calls from the PCR reads with MiXCR, one row per CDR3 protein. The repertoire holds hundreds of thousands of distinct CDR3 sequences, 30% seen once, with more than 0.45% in the top ten. Sequenced: blood. Receptors originate from a girl aged 10 to 17 with multiple sclerosis.

A few counts support this clonotype. The rearrangement links TRBV5-1 to TRBJ1-2, with 8 bases fitting TRBD1. Germline CDR1 and CDR2: SGHRS and YFSETQ. The CDR3 loop spans 14 amino acids. Losses at the gene ends were 4 bases for V and 2 bases for J; bases not matched to a gene: 4. CDR3 sequence: CASSRDRRNYGYTF. DNA for the CDR3: TGCGCCAGCAGCAGGGACAGGAGGAACTATGGCTACACCTTC.

In its sample, this clonotype was seen a few times. V gene TRBV7-2 combines with J gene TRBJ2-5; unclear D gene. Trimming stripped 1 base from V and 0 bases from J, with 9 bases between. CDR1 SGHTA and CDR2 FQGNSA come from the germline V gene. This CDR3 spans 15 amino acids. The CDR3 spells CASSLGRSHQETQYF. Here the CDR3 DNA reads TGTGCCAGCAGCTTAGGGCGGTCCCACCAAGAGACCCAGTACTTC.

This clonotype appeared many times. The chain recombines TRBV3-1 with TRBJ2-6; D gene unclear. Germline V gene sequence: CDR1 LGHDT, CDR2 YNNKEL (reference sequence). V lost 4 bases and J lost 0, with 4 bases in between. The CDR3 is 14 residues long. In DNA, the CDR3 is TGTGCCAGCAGCCCCGGCTCTGGGGCCAACGTCCTGACTTTC. It specifies CASSPGSGANVLTF.